Shown below are 15 T cell receptor beta chains from a single sample sequenced in a study of OX40 agonist ivuxolimab in advanced cancers. Libraries were prepared by immunoSEQ multiplex PCR; TCRdb keeps only in-frame clonotypes and omits some of them. Of around 68,000 clones in the sample, roughly 84% were seen once. The specimen comprised CD4+ or CD8+ T cells sorted from blood, sampled in a trial of the OX40 agonist ivuxolimab. The source of these receptors is an adult with an advanced solid tumor such as melanoma, head and neck, liver or kidney cancer.

The chain combines TRBV11-2 with TRBJ2-3, with 9 bases matching TRBD2. Trimming at V came to 5 bases and at J to 1 base, leaving 7 bases not matched to a gene. The CDR3 length is 16 residues. Per the germline V gene, CDR1 is SGHAT and CDR2 is FQNNGV. The CDR3 nucleotides read TGTGCCAGCAGCCCCAGAGCGGGGGGTCGCACAGATACGCAGTATTTT. This translates into CASSPRAGGRTDTQYF.

The chain employs TRBV7-6 and TRBJ1-1; 10 bases agree with TRBD1. This CDR3 is built from 15 residues. Per germline, CDR1 SGHVS and CDR2 FNYEAQ. The junction had 4 bases not matched to a gene; V was cut back by 5 bases and J by 1 base. CDR3 region: CASSPRTGGNTEAFF. CDR3 bases: TGTGCCAGCAGCCCCAGGACAGGGGGGAACACTGAAGCTTTCTTT.

V and J are TRBV7-2 and TRBJ2-7; D possibly corresponds to TRBD2 (5 bases). Germline CDR1 is SGHTA and CDR2 is FQGNSA. The CDR3 has 13 residues. Trimming shortened V by 1 base and J by 11 bases, and 15 bases separated the two germline ends. The CDR3 DNA reads as TGTGCCAGCAGCTTAGGGGCTACCCACGGGGAGTACTTC. The encoded protein is CASSLGATHGEYF.

This clone was observed once. The chain has TRBV10-2 and TRBJ2-5; 7 positions agree with TRBD2. This CDR3 is 14 amino acids long. CDR1 WSHSY and CDR2 SAAADI come from the germline V gene. After removal of 5 bases from V and 5 bases from J, the junction contained 8 bases not matched to a gene. In DNA form, the CDR3 reads TGCGCCAGCAGTCCAGTTAGCGGGTGGGAGACCCAGTACTTC. Amino acids: CASSPVSGWETQYF.

V is TRBV10-3 and J is TRBJ1-2, with TRBD1 matching over 10 bases. The CDR3 runs 14 residues. V trimming: 0 bases; J trimming: 7 bases; junction bases outside the gene matches: 2. Germline V gene sequence: CDR1 ENHRY, CDR2 SYGVKD. Here the CDR3 reads CAISESDRGLGYTF. As DNA, the CDR3 is TGTGCCATCAGTGAGTCCGACAGGGGGCTTGGCTACACCTTC.

V gene TRBV7-9 combines with J gene TRBJ1-5, with a tentative D call TRBD1 (6 bases). Trimming took 1 base from V and 6 from J, leaving 13 bases between them. This CDR3 has 15 amino acids. Germline CDR1 SEHNR, CDR2 FQNEAQ (reference sequence). The CDR3 bases are TGTGCCAGCAGCTTAGACGGGGGGCGAGGTCAGCCCCAGCATTTT. This encodes CASSLDGGRGQPQHF.

The chain couples TRBV4-2 to TRBJ2-5; D is possibly TRBD1 (5 bases). This CDR3 region has 14 residues. In germline, CDR1 is LGHNA, CDR2 YNFKEQ. The ends were cut back, 1 base at V and 2 bases at J, with 8 bases in the middle. Written as DNA, the CDR3 is TGTGCCAGCAGCCAAGGAGACAGTCAAGAGACCCAGTACTTC. Translated, it gives CASSQGDSQETQYF.

The rearrangement links TRBV5-5 to TRBJ1-2, with a possible D match to TRBD1 (6 bases). Germline V gene data show CDR1 as SGHKS and CDR2 as YYEKEE (reference sequence). The CDR3 consists of 13 residues. Between the trimmed V and J ends, which lost 2 bases and 8 bases, there was a span of 13 bases. The CDR3 nucleotides are TGTGCCAGCAGCTTAGCGGCCAGGGGAGGCTACACCTTC. This translates into CASSLAARGGYTF.

The chain couples TRBV6-6 to TRBJ1-1, with D possibly TRBD1 on 6 matching bases. The CDR3 is made up of 15 amino acids. Trimming cost V 8 bases and J 3 bases, with 19 bases left between them. CDR1 and CDR2 from the germline V gene are MNHNY and SVGAGI (reference sequence). This CDR3 is CASLPKQGVDTEAFF. CDR3 sequence (DNA): TGTGCCAGCCTACCGAAACAGGGAGTAGACACTGAAGCTTTCTTT.

J is TRBJ1-3 and V is TRBV6-1; no firm D call. The ends were cut back, 6 bases at V and 0 bases at J, with 6 bases in the middle. The CDR3 loop spans 13 amino acids. CDR1 is MNHNS, CDR2 SASEGT, per germline. CDR3 bases: TGTGCCAGCAGGTCGGGCTCTGGAAACACCATATATTTT. Its protein is CASRSGSGNTIYF.

The chain combines TRBV7-2 with TRBJ1-5, with D uncertain. This CDR3 comprises 13 residues. V was trimmed by 3 bases and J by 6 bases, leaving 9 bases between them. CDR1 is SGHTA and CDR2 is FQGNSA in the germline V gene. The CDR3 DNA reads as TGTGCCAGCAGCTTGTCCACGCGTCAGCCCCAGCATTTT. Translated: CASSLSTRQPQHF.

This clone was detected only a few times. The CDR3 reads CASSLLEGPNSPLHF. For the CDR3, the DNA is TGTGCCAGCAGCCTGCTCGAGGGACCCAATTCACCCCTCCACTTT. The chain is built from TRBV14 and TRBJ1-6, with D possibly TRBD1 on 5 matching bases. V was cut by 4 bases and J by 7 bases, with 14 bases left in between. This CDR3 has 15 amino acids. The germline CDR1 and CDR2 sequences are SGHDN and FVKESK.

V and J are TRBV2 and TRBJ1-2; D might be TRBD1 (6 bases). The CDR3 extends over 13 amino acids. Between the trimmed V and J ends, which lost 7 bases and 6 bases, there was a span of 15 bases. Per the germline V gene, CDR1 is SNHLY and CDR2 is FYNNEI. The CDR3 protein is CASKTGGPDGYTF. Written as DNA, the CDR3 is TGTGCCAGCAAGACAGGAGGGCCAGATGGCTACACCTTC.

The rearrangement links TRBV7-8 to TRBJ2-2; 13 nucleotides agree with TRBD2. The ends lost 4 bases at V and 4 bases at J; junction bases unmatched: 9. This CDR3 is built from 18 residues. Germline CDR1 SGHVS, CDR2 FQNEAQ. In nucleotides, the CDR3 is TGTGCCAGCAGCTGGACCGGGACTAGCGGGGTGCTCACCGGGGAGCTGTTTTTT. Protein: CASSWTGTSGVLTGELFF.

The chain carries TRBV5-4 and TRBJ1-2, with no clear D. The V end was cut by 2 bases, the J end by 7 bases, with 12 bases between. The CDR3 is 13 amino acids. The germline CDR1 and CDR2 sequences are SGHNT and YYREEE (reference sequence). Written as DNA, the CDR3 is TGTGCCAGCAGCTTCCCGGGCCGGGTTGGCTACACCTTC. It yields the protein CASSFPGRVGYTF. Complete variable domain (other parts from reference TRBV5-4 and TRBJ1-2): ETGVTQSPTHLIKTRGQQVTLRCSSQSGHNTVSWYQQALGQGPQFIFQYYREEENGRGNFPPRFSGLQFPNYSSELNVNALELDDSALYLCASSFPGRVGYTFGSGTRLTVV.